This T cell receptor (beta chain) was identified in a study of shared clonotypes between healthy human individuals (dated by TCRdb to about 2020). With respect to the entire study: A couple of women and a few men aged 18 to 49 years were included in the cohort. For each donor, CD4 naive and CD4 memory were each given three plates, CD8 naive was given two plates, and CD8 memory was given one plate. Between about 0.94 and 8.9 billion PBMCs per donor were obtained by leukapheresis. Blood TCR repertoires of four to six healthy adults were deeply sequenced to estimate repertoire size and the extent of clonotype sharing between individuals. To increase sequencing depth and limit assay-specific biases, TCR repertoire library preparation and sequencing were carried out by different laboratories using diverse techniques.

For the CD8 naive samples, CD45RO-negative cells were positively selected for CCR7, yielding a CD45RA+CCR7+ population from which TemRA cells were excluded. The donors were healthy, HIV-negative adults who had no recently reported acute infections or vaccinations. Only Caucasian adults living in Nashville, Tennessee, USA were represented among the donors. After blood collection by leukapheresis, PBMCs were isolated using Ficoll-Histopaque density gradient centrifugation and then cryopreserved in the vapor phase of liquid nitrogen. Analytical flow cytometry was used to check the purity and quantity of each magnetically sorted T cell population. Each sorted fraction had its genomic DNA isolated and then quantified by UV absorbance on a Nanodrop 2000c. CDR1 and CDR2 were assigned from the germline V gene as MDHEN and SYDVKM. From cysteine to phenylalanine, the CDR3 is 14 amino acids long. The entry retains the CDR3 DNA only, 42 bases that are in frame from base 1.

Study-wide findings and limitations: Sampling was limited to blood, and TCR repertoires in tissue likely differ from TCR repertoires in blood. Compared with non-shared clonotypes, the clonotypes found in all four sorted-subset donors had higher generation probabilities. Pairwise subsampling led to the expectation that sequencing depth would affect the degree of clonotype sharing among donors. Sharing across several donors was observed for roughly 5% of naive CD4, 3% to 4% of naive CD8, roughly 2.4% of memory CD4, and roughly 0.4% of memory CD8 clonotypes. Naive subsets generally had larger estimated clonotype richness than memory subsets did. The genetic and exposure-history diversity represented was limited by the small number of donors. Even with the large sequencing depth, rarefaction of the sorted-subset datasets indicated that sequencing was incomplete.

As to this clone: Its antigen is unknown. Base quality data are lacking; no much larger clone is found one base away.

Using the deep immunoSEQ assay, multiplex PCR amplified TCR CDR3 regions from genomic DNA. Genomic DNA extracted from each cell subset was distributed evenly over all wells of several immunoSEQ 96-well plates, and each plate served as one replicate. Each replicate PCR for sorted subsets received roughly 200 ng genomic DNA, equal to 28,000 or so T cell genomes. Purified libraries were measured with a Qubit 3.0 fluorometer, size-checked on a Bioanalyzer 2100, and measured again with the KAPA Library Quantification kit. Each immunoSEQ 96-well plate was sequenced on its own single-read 150-cycle Illumina NextSeq 550 flow cell. The study's own analysis went as follows. Because only junctional sequences without quality scores were contained in the immunoSEQ output, filtering matching that applied to full-length reads could not be performed. Sequences were annotated with PyIR, a Python wrapper for IgBLAST v1.9, and V/J genes and CDR3 were assigned using IMGT germline references. Reads were removed for weak V/J assignments (E-value above 1e-6), missing CDR3, stop codons, out-of-frame junctions, or ambiguous translated residues. V3J clonotypes were defined by identical inferred V gene, J gene, and CDR3 amino acid sequence. Percentage overlap between repertoires was calculated by dividing the number of shared unique clonotypes by the size of the smaller repertoire. Richness of each repertoire was evaluated using RTK rarefaction, the Chao1 estimator, and Recon v2.1 estimates of unobserved clonotypes. Generation probabilities were computed with OLGA for all TCRbeta clonotypes obtained by the gDNA method from a handful of donors. Here the immuneACCESS table is served through TCRdb, limited to in-frame sequences with V and J called. Missing clones are a known gap in these copies; in checked studies unresolved V genes cover under half, and the rest lacks a known reason. From that table come the V and J calls and clone size; the DNA was used to work out D and trimming. Counted in this sample were approximately 600,000 clones; roughly 95% of them appeared once. The leading ten clones occupy approximately 0.11% of the sample.

Input material: naive CD8+ T cells sorted from blood. The sample's cell subset or site label, decoded: CD45RA+CCR7+. The V gene is TRBV28 and the J gene is TRBJ2-5; possibly the D gene is TRBD1, per 5 matching bases. TRBJ2-7 matches the DNA end more closely, so the J call is doubtful. The sequence derives from a woman between 25 and 40 years old in good health. The CDR3 protein is CASSLWAGSYEQYF. The nucleotides are TGTGCCAGCAGTTTATGGGCAGGGTCCTACGAGCAGTACTTC.